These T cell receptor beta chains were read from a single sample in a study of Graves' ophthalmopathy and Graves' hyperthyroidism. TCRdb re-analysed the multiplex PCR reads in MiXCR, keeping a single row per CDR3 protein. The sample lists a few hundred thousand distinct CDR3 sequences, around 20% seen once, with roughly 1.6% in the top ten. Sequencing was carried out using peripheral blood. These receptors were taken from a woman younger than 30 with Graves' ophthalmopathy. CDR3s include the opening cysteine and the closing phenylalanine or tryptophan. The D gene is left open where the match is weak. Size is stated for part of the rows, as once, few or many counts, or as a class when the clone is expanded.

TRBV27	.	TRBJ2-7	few	TGTGCCAGCAGTTCAGTCCGGACAGCTACCCGGGCATTC	CASSSVRTATRAF
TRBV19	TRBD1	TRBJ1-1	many	TGTGCCAGTAGTATATCGACAGGGTATAACACTGAAGCTTTCTTT	CASSISTGYNTEAFF
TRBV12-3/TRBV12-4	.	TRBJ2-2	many	TGTGCCAGCAGTTTCGGACGGCAGAACACCGGGGAGCTGTTTTTT	CASSFGRQNTGELFF
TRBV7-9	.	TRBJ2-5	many	TGTGCCAGCAGCTTAGATTGGAGGGAGACCCAGTACTTC	CASSLDWRETQYF
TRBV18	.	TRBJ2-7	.	TGTGCCAGCTCACCATTTCCCCCTGGGGACGCAGACTACGAGCAGTACTTC	CASSPFPPGDADYEQYF
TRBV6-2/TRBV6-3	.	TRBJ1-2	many	TGTGCCAGCAGTTACGAAGGGGTCTATGGCTACACCTTC	CASSYEGVYGYTF
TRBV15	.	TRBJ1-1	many	TGTGCCACCAGCACGGGTAAACGCGGCGAAGCTTTCTTT	CATSTGKRGEAFF
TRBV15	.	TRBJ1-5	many	TGTGCCACCAGTTCGACAGGTAGCAATCAGCCCCAGCATTTT	CATSSTGSNQPQHF
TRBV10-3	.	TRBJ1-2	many	TGTGCCGCCACTGGGGGGGAAAAGTATGGCTACACCTTC	CAATGGEKYGYTF
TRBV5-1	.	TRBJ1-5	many	TGCGCCAGCAGCTGGGGGGCGGACATGAATCAGCCCCAGCATTTT	CASSWGADMNQPQHF
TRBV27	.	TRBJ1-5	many	TGTGCCAGAGTGAAAGCGGGTCAGCCCCAGCATTTT	CARVKAGQPQHF
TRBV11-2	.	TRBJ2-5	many	TGTGCCAGCAGCTCCGCTAGAGGTCCAGGGGAAGAGACCCAGTACTTC	CASSSARGPGEETQYF
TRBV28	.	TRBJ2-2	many	TGTGCCAGCAGTTCCGCGTTCCCCCGGGAGCTGTTTTTT	CASSSAFPRELFF
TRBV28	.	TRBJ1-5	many	TGTGCCAGCAGTTTATGGGATGGGGGGAGCAATCAGCCCCAGCATTTT	CASSLWDGGSNQPQHF
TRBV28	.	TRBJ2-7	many	TGTGCCAGCAGCAACCCTGGGACCTCCTACGAGCAGTACTTC	CASSNPGTSYEQYF
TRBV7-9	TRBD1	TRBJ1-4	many	TGTGCCAGCAGCCGACAGGGGTATAATGAAAAACTGTTTTTT	CASSRQGYNEKLFF
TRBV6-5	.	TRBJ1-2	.	TGTGCCAGCAGTTTGGGCCTCTTTCAGGGTTATGGCTACACCTTC	CASSLGLFQGYGYTF
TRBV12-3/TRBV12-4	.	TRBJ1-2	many	TGTGCCAGCAGTTTAGGGGGACACTATGGCTACACCTTC	CASSLGGHYGYTF
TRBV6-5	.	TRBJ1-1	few	TGTGCCAGCAGTTACAACGGACAGAAGATGAACACTGAAGCTTTCTTT	CASSYNGQKMNTEAFF
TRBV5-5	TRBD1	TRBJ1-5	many	TGTGCCAGCAGCTCCGGACAGGCTAATCAGCCCCAGCATTTT	CASSSGQANQPQHF
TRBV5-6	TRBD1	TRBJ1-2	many	TGTGCCAGCAGCTTGGGTCTGGACAGGGACTATGGCTACACCTTC	CASSLGLDRDYGYTF
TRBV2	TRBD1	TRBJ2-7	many	TGTGCCAGCAGCTCTGGACAGGGACAAGCGCAGTACTTC	CASSSGQGQAQYF
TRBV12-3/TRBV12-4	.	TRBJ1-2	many	TGTGCCAGCAGTGAACAGGGACATGGCTACACCTTC	CASSEQGHGYTF
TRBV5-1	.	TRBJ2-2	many	TGCGCCAGCAGCCTTCGATGGCAGGGGATCGGGGAGCTGTTTTTT	CASSLRWQGIGELFF
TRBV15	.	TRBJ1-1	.	TGTGCCACCAGCAGGGCTGGGGGCCAGGACACTGAAGCTTTCTTT	CATSRAGGQDTEAFF
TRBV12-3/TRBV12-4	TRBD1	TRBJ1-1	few	TGTGCCAGCAAGACCCAGGGGGAGATGGGCACTGAAGCTTTCTTT	CASKTQGEMGTEAFF
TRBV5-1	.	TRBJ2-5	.	TGCGCCAGCAGCTTCGGACAGTCGGAGACCCAGTACTTC	CASSFGQSETQYF
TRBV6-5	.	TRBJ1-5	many	TGTGCCAGCTTGCAGGGTCGCACGGTACAGCCCCAGCATTTT	CASLQGRTVQPQHF
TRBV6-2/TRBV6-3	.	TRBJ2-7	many	TGTGCCAGCAGTTACCCAGCTAGCCTTAGCTTCGAGCAGTACTTC	CASSYPASLSFEQYF
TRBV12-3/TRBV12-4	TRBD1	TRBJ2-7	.	TGTGCCAGCAGCGCCCGGACAGGGTTAGAGCAGTACTTC	CASSARTGLEQYF
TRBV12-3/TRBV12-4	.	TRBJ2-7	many	TGTGCCAGCAGTTCCCAGGGAGCGATTAGGGGCGAGCAGTACTTC	CASSSQGAIRGEQYF
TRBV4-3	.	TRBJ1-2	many	TGCGCCAGCAGCCAAGATGCCCCTCATTTTTGGGGGGCCTATGGCTACACCTTC	CASSQDAPHFWGAYGYTF
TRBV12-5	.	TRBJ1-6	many	TGTGCTAGTGGAGGCAGCCTTATCGATTCACCCCTCCACTTT	CASGGSLIDSPLHF
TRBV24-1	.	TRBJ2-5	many	TGTGCCACCAGTGATTTGATGGACGGAAAACAAGAGACCCAGTACTTC	CATSDLMDGKQETQYF
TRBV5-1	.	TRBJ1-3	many	TGCGCCAGCAGCTGGAAACCAGGGGTATATGGAAACACCATATATTTT	CASSWKPGVYGNTIYF
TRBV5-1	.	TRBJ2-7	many	TGCGCCAGCAGCTTGGCGGGTCAGGGAGTATACGAGCAGTACTTC	CASSLAGQGVYEQYF
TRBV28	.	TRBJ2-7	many	TGTGCCAGCACCCAAGGAGCGGGACACTCCTACGAGCAGTACTTC	CASTQGAGHSYEQYF
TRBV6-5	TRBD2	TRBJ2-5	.	TGTGCCAGCAGTTATGGGGCGGGAGCATCAGAGACCCAGTACTTC	CASSYGAGASETQYF
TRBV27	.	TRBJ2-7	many	TGTGCCAGCAGTTTCGATGGGACCTTTCCCTACGAGCAGTACTTC	CASSFDGTFPYEQYF
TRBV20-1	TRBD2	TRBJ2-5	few	TGCAGTGCTCCTCCGACTAGCGGGAGGGAGACCCAGTACTTC	CSAPPTSGRETQYF
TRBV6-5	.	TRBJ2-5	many	TGTGCCAGCACCCGATCTACCGGGGTCGGGACCCAGTACTTC	CASTRSTGVGTQYF
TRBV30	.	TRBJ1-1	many	TGTGCCTGGAGCGACGGCACTGAAGCTTTCTTT	CAWSDGTEAFF
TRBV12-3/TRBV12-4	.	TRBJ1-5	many	TGTGCCAGCAGTCCTGGGGGTGGGACACTTGGCAATCAGCCCCAGCATTTT	CASSPGGGTLGNQPQHF
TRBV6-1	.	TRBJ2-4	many	TGTGCCAGCGGGGCCAAAAACATTCAGTACTTC	CASGAKNIQYF
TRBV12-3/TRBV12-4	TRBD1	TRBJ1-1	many	TGTGCCAGCAGTCCTTGGACAGGGCGTGGCACTGAAGCTTTCTTT	CASSPWTGRGTEAFF
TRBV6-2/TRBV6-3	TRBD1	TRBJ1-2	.	TGTGCCAGCAGACAGACCGGGACAGTCTATGGCTACACCTTC	CASRQTGTVYGYTF